One and the same sample provided the 2 T cell receptor beta chains below, sequenced in a study of cytomegalovirus exposure and HLA in healthy donors. The primer mix had 60 Vbeta and 13 Jbeta primers. Profiled with immunoSEQ multiplex PCR; TCRdb holds only in-frame clones, not every one. The table lists 160,000 or so clones. Sequenced input: PBMCs. The receptors were gathered from a man younger than 45 in good health and CMV-seronegative.

The chain uses TRBV5-1 and TRBJ2-1; TRBD2 aligns across 12 bases. Trimming took 5 bases from V and 6 from J; bases not matched to a gene: 3. The CDR3 has 14 amino acids. In germline, CDR1 is SGHRS, CDR2 YFSETQ. DNA of the CDR3: TGCGCCAGCAGGAGGACTAGCGGGACCAATGAGCAGTTCTTC. Protein: CASRRTSGTNEQFF.

The chain uses TRBV7-9 and TRBJ2-7, with 8 nucleotides matching TRBD1. CDR1 is SEHNR and CDR2 is FQNEAQ in the germline V gene (reference sequence). The CDR3 totals 15 residues. V lost 5 bases to trimming and J lost 2 bases; unmatched junction nucleotides: 8. The CDR3 region has the DNA TGTGCCAGCAGCCCCTCCCCGGACAGGGCCTACGAGCAGTACTTC. Translating it yields CASSPSPDRAYEQYF.